One and the same sample provided the 13 T cell receptor beta chains below, sequenced in a study of PD-1 blockade in classical Hodgkin lymphoma. Time point noted: newly diagnosed, previously untreated cHL patient sample. Sequenced by immunoSEQ multiplex PCR; TCRdb stores in-frame clones only, minus some. The data show tens of thousands of clones, with roughly 92% seen just once and more than 2% held by the top ten. The sequencing sample was made of peripheral blood mononuclear cells (PBMCs). Source of these receptors: a human donor with classical Hodgkin lymphoma.

The rearrangement links TRBV28 to TRBJ2-2; 7 nucleotides match TRBD2. The germline gives CDR1 MDHEN, CDR2 SYDVKM. The CDR3 sequence is 13 residues long. The ends lost 3 bases at V and 5 bases at J; junction bases unmatched: 0. CDR3 sequence: CASSLGGTGELFF. The CDR3 DNA reads TGTGCCAGCAGTTTGGGGGGGACCGGGGAGCTGTTTTTT. Supplemented by reference TRBV28 and TRBJ2-2, the full variable domain reads DVKVTQSSRYLVKRTGEKVFLECVQDMDHENMFWYRQDPGLGLRLIYFSYDVKMKEKGDIPEGYSVSREKKERFSLILESASTNQTSMYLCASSLGGTGELFFGEGSRLTVL.

The CDR3 spells CASSSLETGTYEQYF. CDR3 in DNA: TGTGCCAGCAGCTCCCTAGAGACAGGAACCTACGAGCAGTACTTC. The chain recombines TRBV7-3 with TRBJ2-7; TRBD1 is a possible D gene (6 bases). This CDR3 contains 15 residues. With 4 bases removed from V and 2 bases from J, the gap between germline ends came to 15 bases. Germline V gene data show CDR1 as SGHTA and CDR2 as FQGTGA.

J is TRBJ1-2 and V is TRBV12-5; no clear D gene. V lost 3 bases to trimming and J lost 2 bases, with 7 bases between them. The CDR3 extends over 13 amino acids. Germline lookup yields CDR1 LGHNT and CDR2 FRNRAP. DNA of the CDR3: TGTGCTAGTGGTTTTGGAGGAAACTATGGCTACACCTTC. It specifies CASGFGGNYGYTF.

The chain employs TRBV10-3 and TRBJ2-2; perhaps TRBD2 as D (6 bases). The ends were cut back, 2 bases at V and 5 bases at J, with 9 bases in the middle. Germline V gene lookup returns CDR1 ENHRY and CDR2 SYGVKD. This CDR3 has 14 amino acids. The CDR3, as DNA: TGTGCCATCAGTGAGCCGCGGGAAACCGGGGAGCTGTTTTTT. This sequence encodes CAISEPRETGELFF.

The chain carries TRBV6-5 and TRBJ2-5; 9 bases align to TRBD1. This CDR3 spans 13 amino acids. Germline V gene data show CDR1 as MNHEY and CDR2 as SVGAGI. Germline trimming cut 8 bases from V and 4 bases from J; bases unmatched to any gene: 5. The CDR3 protein is CASSTGGRETQYF. The DNA for the CDR3 is TGTGCCAGCTCGACAGGGGGGCGAGAGACCCAGTACTTC.

The chain is built from TRBV6-5 and TRBJ1-3; possibly TRBD1 for D (5 bases). The V gene lost 0 bases and the J gene lost 0 bases, with 9 bases spanning the gap. The CDR3 length is 16 residues. CDR1 and CDR2 from the germline V gene are MNHEY and SVGAGI. This CDR3 is CASSYSQGDSGNTIYF. CDR3 bases: TGTGCCAGCAGTTACTCGCAGGGAGACTCTGGAAACACCATATATTTT.

V usage is TRBV7-9 and J usage is TRBJ1-2; 12 bases fit TRBD1. With V trimmed by 6 bases and J by 7 bases, 6 bases remained unmatched. The CDR3 runs to 14 residues. Germline loops: CDR1 SEHNR, CDR2 FQNEAQ (reference sequence). The CDR3 bases are TGTGCCAGCAGGTCGGGACAGGGGGCACTTGGCTACACCTTC. This gives the protein CASRSGQGALGYTF.

This chain connects TRBV10-3 to TRBJ1-2, with D hard to call. Germline CDR1 ENHRY, CDR2 SYGVKD. The CDR3 runs 14 residues. The ends were cut back, 0 bases at V and 3 bases at J, with 8 bases in the middle. DNA for the CDR3: TGTGCCATCAGTGAGTCGGAACAGTACTATGGCTACACCTTC. Translating gives CAISESEQYYGYTF.

The V gene is TRBV7-6, the J gene TRBJ1-5, with no clear D. CDR3 length equals 16 residues. The V gene's germline CDR1 is SGHVS and CDR2 FNYEAQ. The V end was cut by 5 bases, the J end by 2 bases, with 16 bases between. The CDR3 spells CASSPKDGLGNQPQHF. In DNA, the CDR3 is TGTGCCAGCAGCCCAAAGGACGGCCTCGGCAATCAGCCCCAGCATTTT.

This clone was seen a single time. This rearrangement joins TRBV19 to TRBJ1-2, with D unresolved. Germline loops: CDR1 LNHDA, CDR2 SQIVND (reference sequence). V dropped 5 bases and J dropped 8 bases, with 18 bases sitting between them. The CDR3 has 14 residues. Here the CDR3 reads CASSWGPGRNGYTF. In DNA, the CDR3 is TGTGCCAGTAGTTGGGGTCCCGGGAGGAACGGCTACACCTTC.

The rearrangement uses TRBV5-1 and TRBJ2-3; TRBD1 might be the D (5 bases). Germline lookup yields CDR1 SGHRS and CDR2 YFSETQ. The V gene lost 4 bases and the J gene lost 2 bases, with 14 bases spanning the gap. This CDR3 has 15 residues. CDR3 protein: CASSVDTALTDTQYF. The CDR3 DNA follows: TGCGCCAGCAGCGTGGACACGGCCCTCACAGATACGCAGTATTTT.

The chain recombines TRBV28 with TRBJ2-1; D remains ambiguous. Germline lookup yields CDR1 MDHEN and CDR2 SYDVKM. The CDR3 is 10 residues long. With 7 bases removed from V and 5 bases from J, the gap between germline ends came to 3 bases. The CDR3 is CASTHNEQFF. The CDR3 DNA is TGTGCCAGCACCCACAATGAGCAGTTCTTC.

The chain is built from TRBV7-2 and TRBJ2-1, with 10 bases aligning to TRBD1. The CDR3 runs 17 residues. Germline CDR1 and CDR2: SGHTA and FQGNSA. The V and J ends lost 4 bases and 4 bases, in that order; junction bases with no gene match: 10. The CDR3 DNA reads as TGTGCCAGCAGCTCAACCGCGACAGGGGGCAAATACAATGAGCAGTTCTTC. It specifies CASSSTATGGKYNEQFF. The whole variable domain, remainder taken from reference TRBV7-2 and TRBJ2-1, is GAGVSQSPSNKVTEKGKDVELRCDPISGHTALYWYRQSLGQGLEFLIYFQGNSAPDKSGLPSDRFSAERTGGSVSTLTIQRTQQEDSAVYLCASSSTATGGKYNEQFFGPGTRLTVL.